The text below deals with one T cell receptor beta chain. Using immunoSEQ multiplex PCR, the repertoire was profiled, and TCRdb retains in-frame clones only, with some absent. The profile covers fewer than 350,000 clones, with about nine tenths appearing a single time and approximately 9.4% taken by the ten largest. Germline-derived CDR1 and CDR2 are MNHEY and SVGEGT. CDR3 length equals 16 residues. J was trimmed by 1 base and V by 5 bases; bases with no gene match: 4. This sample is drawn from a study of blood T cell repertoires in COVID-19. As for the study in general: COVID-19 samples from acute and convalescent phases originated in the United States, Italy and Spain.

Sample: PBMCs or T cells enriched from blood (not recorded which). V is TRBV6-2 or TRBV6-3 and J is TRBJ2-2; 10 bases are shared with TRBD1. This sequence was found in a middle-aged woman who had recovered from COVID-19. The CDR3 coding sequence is TGTGCCAGCAGTCGCGGGACAGGGGAGAACACCGGGGAGCTGTTTTTT. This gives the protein CASSRGTGENTGELFF.